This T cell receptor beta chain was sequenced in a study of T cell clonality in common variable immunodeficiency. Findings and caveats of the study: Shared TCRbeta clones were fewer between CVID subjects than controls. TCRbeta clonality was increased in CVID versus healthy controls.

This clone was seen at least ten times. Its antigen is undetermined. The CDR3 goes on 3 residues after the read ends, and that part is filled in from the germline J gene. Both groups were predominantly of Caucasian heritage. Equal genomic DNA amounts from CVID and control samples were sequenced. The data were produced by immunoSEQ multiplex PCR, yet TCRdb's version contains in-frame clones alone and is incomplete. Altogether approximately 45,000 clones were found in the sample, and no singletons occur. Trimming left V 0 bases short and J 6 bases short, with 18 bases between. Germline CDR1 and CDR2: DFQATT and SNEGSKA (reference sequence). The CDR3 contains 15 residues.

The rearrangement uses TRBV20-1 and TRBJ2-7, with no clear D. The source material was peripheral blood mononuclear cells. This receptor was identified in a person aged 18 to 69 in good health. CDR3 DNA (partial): TGCAGTGCTAGAGAGGGCCCGTGGTCTCTGGCCGAG. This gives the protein CSAREGPWSLAE. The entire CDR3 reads CSAREGPWSLAEQYF.